Detailed here is one T cell receptor beta chain. Patients from Seattle were sampled longitudinally, starting during active infection. In the authors' workflow: From reference gene primer amplification, estimates of nucleated cell counts were derived. Assay used: immunoSEQ multiplex PCR; TCRdb lists only in-frame clones, some missing. V and J calls and clone size come straight from that table; D and trimming were deduced from the DNA. The sample records about 300,000 clones, roughly 91% being singletons. This specimen comes from a study of blood T cell repertoires in COVID-19. On the study more broadly: There were acute and convalescent COVID-19 samples, and they came from the United States, Italy and Spain.

The CDR3 is 13 residues long. The V end lost 0 bases, the J end lost 10 bases, and 12 bases lay between the germline ends. The germline V gene has CDR1 LGHNA and CDR2 YSLEER. V usage is TRBV4-3 and J usage is TRBJ1-1, with a possible D match to TRBD1 (5 bases). This clonotype originated in a woman between 25 and 40 years old with COVID-19, enrolled during active disease. The sequencing input was peripheral blood. The CDR3 DNA reads as TGCGCCAGCAGCCAAGATCACACAGGAGCAGCTTTCTTT. Translated, it gives CASSQDHTGAAFF.